Listed below are T cell receptor beta chains from one sample, sequenced in a study of early T cells in non-severe SARS-CoV-2 infection. MiXCR was run by TCRdb on the 5' RACE reads, yielding one entry per CDR3 protein. Of tens of thousands of distinct CDR3 sequences detected, around 6.1% appear once; the ten largest clones hold around 12%. Sequences were obtained from whole blood. Source of these receptors: an adult who was a healthcare worker with PCR-confirmed SARS-CoV-2 infection or an uninfected control (not recorded which). Both conserved end residues are part of each CDR3. A D gene is named only where the DNA matches it firmly. The listing skips clone size in some rows; elsewhere it reads once, few, many or a size class.

d_call	clone_size	v_call	j_call	cdr3_aa	cdr3_nt
-	many	TRBV3-1	TRBJ1-2	CASSQLGDYGYTF	TGTGCCAGCAGCCAGCTAGGGGATTATGGCTACACCTTC
-	few	TRBV11-2	TRBJ2-3	CASSLGRGGTDTQYF	TGTGCCAGCAGCTTAGGACGAGGAGGCACAGATACGCAGTATTTT
-	many	TRBV10-3	TRBJ1-1	CATFGGMNTEAFF	TGTGCCACCTTCGGGGGGATGAACACTGAAGCTTTCTTT
TRBD1	many	TRBV10-3	TRBJ1-2	CAINPGGHYGYTF	TGTGCCATCAACCCAGGGGGCCACTATGGCTACACCTTC
-	many	TRBV29-1	TRBJ2-7	CSVASLQGNEQYF	TGCAGCGTCGCGAGCCTACAGGGAAACGAGCAGTACTTC
-	few	TRBV12-3/TRBV12-4	TRBJ2-1	CASSKVGAGYNEQFF	TGTGCCAGCAGCAAAGTGGGGGCCGGATACAATGAGCAGTTCTTC
-	-	TRBV5-5	TRBJ2-5	CASSLREYQETQYF	TGTGCCAGCAGCTTGAGGGAGTACCAAGAGACCCAGTACTTC
-	few	TRBV20-1	TRBJ2-7	CSARDRSSSYEQYF	TGCAGTGCTAGAGATAGGTCTAGCTCCTACGAGCAGTACTTC
-	many	TRBV7-9	TRBJ2-1	CASSFQDSYNEQFF	TGTGCCAGCAGCTTCCAAGACAGCTACAATGAGCAGTTCTTC
TRBD2	many	TRBV12-3/TRBV12-4	TRBJ2-5	CASSYLAGGLRQETQYF	TGTGCCAGCAGTTATCTAGCGGGGGGGCTCAGACAAGAGACCCAGTACTTC
-	many	TRBV3-1	TRBJ1-6	CASSPDSGNSPLHF	TGTGCCAGCAGCCCAGACAGTGGAAATTCACCCCTCCACTTT
-	-	TRBV10-1	TRBJ2-7	CASSPGGLQVYEQYF	TGCGCCAGCAGCCCCGGGGGGCTCCAGGTCTACGAGCAGTACTTC
TRBD2	few	TRBV12-3/TRBV12-4	TRBJ2-1	CASTHGTRSYNEQFF	TGTGCCAGCACCCACGGGACTAGGTCCTACAATGAGCAGTTCTTC
-	-	TRBV20-1	TRBJ1-5	CSARGAQGSNQPQHF	TGCAGTGCTAGAGGGGCTCAGGGAAGCAATCAGCCCCAGCATTTT
TRBD1	many	TRBV5-1	TRBJ2-2	CASSSGQDTGELFF	TGCGCCAGCAGCTCCGGACAGGACACCGGGGAGCTGTTTTTT
-	few	TRBV20-1	TRBJ2-7	CSASPGPHKEQYF	TGCAGTGCTAGTCCGGGGCCTCATAAGGAGCAGTACTTC
-	-	TRBV28	TRBJ2-2	CASSFLNTGELFF	TGTGCCAGCAGTTTTCTGAACACCGGGGAGCTGTTTTTT